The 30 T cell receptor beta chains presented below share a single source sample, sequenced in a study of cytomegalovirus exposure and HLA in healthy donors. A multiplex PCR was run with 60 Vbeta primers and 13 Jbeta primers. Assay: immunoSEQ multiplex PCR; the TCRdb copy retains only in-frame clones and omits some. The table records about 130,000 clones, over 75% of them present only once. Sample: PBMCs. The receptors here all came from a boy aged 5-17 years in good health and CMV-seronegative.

Written as DNA, the CDR3 is TGCGCCAGCAGCCAAGAGGGCCCAGGGAGGGTGGCTTTCTTT. Translation gives CASSQEGPGRVAFF. The chain couples TRBV4-3 to TRBJ1-1, with D perhaps matching TRBD1 (5 bases). V was shortened by 0 bases and J by 11 bases, with 16 bases between the two germline ends. There are 14 residues in the CDR3. Germline CDR1 and CDR2: LGHNA and YSLEER.

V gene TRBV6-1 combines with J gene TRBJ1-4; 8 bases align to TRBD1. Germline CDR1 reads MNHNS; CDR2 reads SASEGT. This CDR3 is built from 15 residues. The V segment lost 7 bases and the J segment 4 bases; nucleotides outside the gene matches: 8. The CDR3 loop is CASTPDRGFNEKLFF. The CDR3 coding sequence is TGTGCCAGCACCCCCGACAGGGGCTTTAATGAAAAACTGTTTTTT.

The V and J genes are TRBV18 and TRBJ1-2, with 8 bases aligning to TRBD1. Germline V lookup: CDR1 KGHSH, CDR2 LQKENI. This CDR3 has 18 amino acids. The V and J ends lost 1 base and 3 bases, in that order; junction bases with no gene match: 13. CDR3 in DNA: TGTGCCAGCTCACCACGAGGACAGGGCGGACTCAGCGACTATGGCTACACCTTC. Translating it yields CASSPRGQGGLSDYGYTF. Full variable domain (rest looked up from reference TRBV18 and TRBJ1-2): NAGVMQNPRHLVRRRGQEARLRCSPMKGHSHVYWYRQLPEEGLKFMVYLQKENIIDESGMPKERFSAEFPKEGPSILRIQQVVRGDSAAYFCASSPRGQGGLSDYGYTFGSGTRLTVV.

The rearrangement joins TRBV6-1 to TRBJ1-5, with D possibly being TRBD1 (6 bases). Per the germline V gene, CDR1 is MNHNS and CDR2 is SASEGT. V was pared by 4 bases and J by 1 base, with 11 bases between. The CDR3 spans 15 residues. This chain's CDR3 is CASSAVGQSNQPQHF. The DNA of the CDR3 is TGTGCCAGCAGTGCCGTCGGACAGAGCAATCAGCCCCAGCATTTT.

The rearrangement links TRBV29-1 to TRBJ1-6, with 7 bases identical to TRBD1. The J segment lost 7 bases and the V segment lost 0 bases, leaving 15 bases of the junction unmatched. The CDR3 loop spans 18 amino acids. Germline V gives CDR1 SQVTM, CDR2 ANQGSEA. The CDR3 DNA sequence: TGCAGCGTTGAAGATCGCGGTAGAGGGGGCGCTTGGAATTCACCCCTCCACTTT. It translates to CSVEDRGRGGAWNSPLHF.

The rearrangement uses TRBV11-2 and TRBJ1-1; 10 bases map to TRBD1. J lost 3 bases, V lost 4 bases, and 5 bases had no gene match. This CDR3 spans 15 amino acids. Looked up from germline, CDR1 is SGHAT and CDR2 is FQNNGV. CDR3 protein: CASSSPDRGYTEAFF. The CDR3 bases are TGTGCCAGCAGCTCGCCGGACAGGGGGTACACTGAAGCTTTCTTT.

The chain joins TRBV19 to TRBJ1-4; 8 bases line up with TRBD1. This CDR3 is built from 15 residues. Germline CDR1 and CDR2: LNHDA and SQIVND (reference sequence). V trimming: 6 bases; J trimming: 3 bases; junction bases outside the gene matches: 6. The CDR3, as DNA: TGTGCCAGTAGGCGACAGGGGATGGCTAATGAAAAACTGTTTTTT. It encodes CASRRQGMANEKLFF.

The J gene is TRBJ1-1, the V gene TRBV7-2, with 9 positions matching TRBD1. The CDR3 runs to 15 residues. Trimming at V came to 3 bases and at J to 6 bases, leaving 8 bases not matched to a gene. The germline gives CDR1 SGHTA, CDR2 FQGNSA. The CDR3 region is CASSFGGQGRAEAFF. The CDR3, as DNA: TGTGCCAGCAGCTTCGGGGGACAGGGTAGGGCTGAAGCTTTCTTT.

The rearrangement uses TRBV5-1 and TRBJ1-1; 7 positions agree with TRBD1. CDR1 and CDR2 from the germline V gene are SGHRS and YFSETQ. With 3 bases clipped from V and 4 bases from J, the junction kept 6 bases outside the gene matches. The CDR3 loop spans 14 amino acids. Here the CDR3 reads CASSSDRVGTEAFF. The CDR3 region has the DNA TGCGCCAGCAGCTCCGACAGGGTAGGCACTGAAGCTTTCTTT.

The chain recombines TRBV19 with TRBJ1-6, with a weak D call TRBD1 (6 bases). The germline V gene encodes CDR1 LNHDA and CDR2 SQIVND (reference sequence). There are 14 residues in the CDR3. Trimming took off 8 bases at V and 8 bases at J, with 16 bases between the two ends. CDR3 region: CASSAWSGDSPLHF. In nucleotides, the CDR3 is TGTGCCAGTTCTGCCTGGTCAGGGGATTCACCCCTCCACTTT.

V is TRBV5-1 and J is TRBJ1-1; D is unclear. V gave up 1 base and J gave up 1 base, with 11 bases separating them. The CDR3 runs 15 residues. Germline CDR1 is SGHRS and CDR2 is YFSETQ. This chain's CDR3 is CASSLFGGENTEAFF. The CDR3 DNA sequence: TGCGCCAGCAGCTTGTTTGGAGGAGAGAACACTGAAGCTTTCTTT.

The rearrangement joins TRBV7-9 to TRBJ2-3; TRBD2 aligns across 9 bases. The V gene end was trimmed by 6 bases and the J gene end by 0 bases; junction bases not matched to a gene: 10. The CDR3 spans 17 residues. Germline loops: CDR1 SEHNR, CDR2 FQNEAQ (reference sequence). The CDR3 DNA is TGTGCCAGCAGACCTAAAGCGGGAGGTCAGAGCACAGATACGCAGTATTTT. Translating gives CASRPKAGGQSTDTQYF. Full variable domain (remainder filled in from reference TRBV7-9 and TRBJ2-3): DTGVSQNPRHKITKRGQNVTFRCDPISEHNRLYWYRQTLGQGPEFLTYFQNEAQLEKSRLLSDRFSAERPKGSFSTLEIQRTEQGDSAMYLCASRPKAGGQSTDTQYFGPGTRLTVL.

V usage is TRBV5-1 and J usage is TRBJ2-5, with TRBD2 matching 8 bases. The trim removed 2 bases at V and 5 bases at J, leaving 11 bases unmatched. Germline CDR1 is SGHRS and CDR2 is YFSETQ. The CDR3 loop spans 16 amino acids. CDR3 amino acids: CASSFSAGDYTETQYF. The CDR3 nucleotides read TGCGCCAGCAGCTTTTCAGCGGGGGACTATACGGAGACCCAGTACTTC.

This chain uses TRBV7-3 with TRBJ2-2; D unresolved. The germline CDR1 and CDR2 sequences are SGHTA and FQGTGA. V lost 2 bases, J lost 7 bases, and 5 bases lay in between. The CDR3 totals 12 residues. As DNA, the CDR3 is TGTGCCAGCAGCTTATATAACGGGGAGCTGTTTTTT. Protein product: CASSLYNGELFF.

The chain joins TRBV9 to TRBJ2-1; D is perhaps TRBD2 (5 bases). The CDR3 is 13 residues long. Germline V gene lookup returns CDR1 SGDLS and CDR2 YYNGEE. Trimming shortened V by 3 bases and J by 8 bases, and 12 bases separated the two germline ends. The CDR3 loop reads CASSAGGLDEQFF. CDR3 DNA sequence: TGTGCCAGCAGCGCTGGCGGGTTGGATGAGCAGTTCTTC.

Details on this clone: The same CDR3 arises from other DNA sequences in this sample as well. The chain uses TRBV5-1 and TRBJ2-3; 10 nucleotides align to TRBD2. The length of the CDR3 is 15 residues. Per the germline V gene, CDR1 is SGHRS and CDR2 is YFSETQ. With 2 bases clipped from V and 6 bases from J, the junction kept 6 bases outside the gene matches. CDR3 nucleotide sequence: TGCGCCAGCAGCTTAAGCGGGGGGGCGGGCGATACGCAGTATTTT. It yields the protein CASSLSGGAGDTQYF.

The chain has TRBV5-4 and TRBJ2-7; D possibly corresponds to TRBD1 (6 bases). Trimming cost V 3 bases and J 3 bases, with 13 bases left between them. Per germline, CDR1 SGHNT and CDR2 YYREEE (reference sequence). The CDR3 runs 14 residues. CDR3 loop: CASSSRDNLYEQYF. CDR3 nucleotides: TGTGCCAGCAGCTCCCGGGACAACCTCTACGAGCAGTACTTC. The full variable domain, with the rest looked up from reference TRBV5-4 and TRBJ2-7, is ETGVTQSPTHLIKTRGQQVTLRCSSQSGHNTVSWYQQALGQGPQFIFQYYREEENGRGNFPPRFSGLQFPNYSSELNVNALELDDSALYLCASSSRDNLYEQYFGPGTRLTVT.

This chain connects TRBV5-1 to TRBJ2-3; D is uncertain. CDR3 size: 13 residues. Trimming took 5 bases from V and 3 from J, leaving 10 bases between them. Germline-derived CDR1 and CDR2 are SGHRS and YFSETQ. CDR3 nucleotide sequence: TGCGCCAGCAGAGTCGAAGAGACAGATACGCAGTATTTT. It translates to CASRVEETDTQYF. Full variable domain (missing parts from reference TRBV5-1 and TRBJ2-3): KAGVTQTPRYLIKTRGQQVTLSCSPISGHRSVSWYQQTPGQGLQFLFEYFSETQRNKGNFPGRFSGRQFSNSRSEMNVSTLELGDSALYLCASRVEETDTQYFGPGTRLTVL.

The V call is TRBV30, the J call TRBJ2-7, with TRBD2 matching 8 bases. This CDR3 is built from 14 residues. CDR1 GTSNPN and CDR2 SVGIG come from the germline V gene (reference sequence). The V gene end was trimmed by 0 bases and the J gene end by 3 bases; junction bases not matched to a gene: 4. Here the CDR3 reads CAWSVGRGRYEQYF. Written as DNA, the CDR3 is TGTGCCTGGAGTGTCGGGAGGGGACGCTACGAGCAGTACTTC.

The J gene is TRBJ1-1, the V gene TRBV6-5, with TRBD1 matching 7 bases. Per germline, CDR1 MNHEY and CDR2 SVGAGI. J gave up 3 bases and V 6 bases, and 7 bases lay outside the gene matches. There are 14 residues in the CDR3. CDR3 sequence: CASRLTGIDTEAFF. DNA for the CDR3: TGTGCCAGCAGACTGACAGGGATTGACACTGAAGCTTTCTTT.

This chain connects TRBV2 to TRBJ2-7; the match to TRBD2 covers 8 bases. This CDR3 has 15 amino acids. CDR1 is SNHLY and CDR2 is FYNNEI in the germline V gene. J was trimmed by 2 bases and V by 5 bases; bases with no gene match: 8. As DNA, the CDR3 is TGTGCCAGCAGTCCCGAAGTAGCGGGGACCTACGAGCAGTACTTC. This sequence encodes CASSPEVAGTYEQYF.

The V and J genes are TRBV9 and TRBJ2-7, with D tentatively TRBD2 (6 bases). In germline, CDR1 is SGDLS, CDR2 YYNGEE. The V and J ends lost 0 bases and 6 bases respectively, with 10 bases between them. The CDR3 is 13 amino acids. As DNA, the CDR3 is TGTGCCAGCAGCGTAGACCGGGGGAGCGAGCAGTACTTC. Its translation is CASSVDRGSEQYF.

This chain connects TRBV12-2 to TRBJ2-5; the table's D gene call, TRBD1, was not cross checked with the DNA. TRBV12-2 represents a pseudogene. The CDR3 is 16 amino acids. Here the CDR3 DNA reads TGTGCAAGTCGCCCCCTGAGACAGCAAGTCCCCTTAGTCTCCTACTTC. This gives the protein CASRPLRQQVPLVSYF.

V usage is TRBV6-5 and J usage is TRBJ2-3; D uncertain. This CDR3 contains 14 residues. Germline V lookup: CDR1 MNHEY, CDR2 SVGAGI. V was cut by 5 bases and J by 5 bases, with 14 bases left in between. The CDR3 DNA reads TGTGCCAGCAGTGTCTCCCCTACGGTAGATACGCAGTATTTT. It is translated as CASSVSPTVDTQYF.

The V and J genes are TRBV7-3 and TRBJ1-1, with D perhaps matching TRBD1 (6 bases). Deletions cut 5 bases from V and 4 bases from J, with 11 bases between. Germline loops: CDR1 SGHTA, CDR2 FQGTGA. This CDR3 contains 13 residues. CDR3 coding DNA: TGTGCCAGCAGCCTACAGGGTCGCACTGAAGCTTTCTTT. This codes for CASSLQGRTEAFF.

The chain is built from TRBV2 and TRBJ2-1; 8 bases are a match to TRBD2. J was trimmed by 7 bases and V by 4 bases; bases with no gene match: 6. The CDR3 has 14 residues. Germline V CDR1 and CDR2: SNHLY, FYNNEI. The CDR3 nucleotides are TGTGCCAGCAGTGCCGGGGGGGCTCGGAATGAGCAGTTCTTC. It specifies CASSAGGARNEQFF.

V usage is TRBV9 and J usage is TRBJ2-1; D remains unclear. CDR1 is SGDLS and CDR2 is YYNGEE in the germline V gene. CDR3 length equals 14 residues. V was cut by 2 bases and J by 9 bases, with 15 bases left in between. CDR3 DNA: TGTGCCAGCAGCGTCGGCCCCAGGCCATCTGAGCAGTTCTTC. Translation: CASSVGPRPSEQFF.

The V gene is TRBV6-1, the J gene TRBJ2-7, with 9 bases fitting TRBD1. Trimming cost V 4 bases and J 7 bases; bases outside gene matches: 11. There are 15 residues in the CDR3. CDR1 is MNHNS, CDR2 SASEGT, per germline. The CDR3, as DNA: TGTGCCAGCAGTGCGCAACTACAGGGGGCCTGGGAGCAGTACTTC. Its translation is CASSAQLQGAWEQYF.

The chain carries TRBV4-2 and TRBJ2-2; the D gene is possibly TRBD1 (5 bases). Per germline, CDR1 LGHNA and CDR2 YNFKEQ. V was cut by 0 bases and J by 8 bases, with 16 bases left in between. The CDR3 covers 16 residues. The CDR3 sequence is CASSQDPGAALGELFF. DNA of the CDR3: TGTGCCAGCAGCCAAGATCCTGGGGCAGCTTTAGGGGAGCTGTTTTTT.

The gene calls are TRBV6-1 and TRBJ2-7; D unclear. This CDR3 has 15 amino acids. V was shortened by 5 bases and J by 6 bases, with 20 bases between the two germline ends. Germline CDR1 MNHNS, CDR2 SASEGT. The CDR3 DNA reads TGTGCCAGCAGTTTCCTCTCCGTGACTTCTCGCGAGCAGTACTTC. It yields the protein CASSFLSVTSREQYF.